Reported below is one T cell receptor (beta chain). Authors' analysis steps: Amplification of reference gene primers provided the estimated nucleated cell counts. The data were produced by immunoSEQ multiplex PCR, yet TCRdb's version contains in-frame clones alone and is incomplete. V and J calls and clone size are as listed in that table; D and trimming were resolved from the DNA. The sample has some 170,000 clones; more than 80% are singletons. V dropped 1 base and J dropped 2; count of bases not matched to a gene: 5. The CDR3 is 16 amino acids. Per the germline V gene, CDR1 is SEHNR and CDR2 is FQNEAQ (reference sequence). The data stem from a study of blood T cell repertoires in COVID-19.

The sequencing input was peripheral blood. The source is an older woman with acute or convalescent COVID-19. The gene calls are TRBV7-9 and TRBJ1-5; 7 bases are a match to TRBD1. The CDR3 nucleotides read TGTGCCAGCAGCTTAGTGACAGGGATGGGCAATCAGCCCCAGCATTTT. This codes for CASSLVTGMGNQPQHF.